This T cell receptor beta chain was sequenced during a study of T cells after yellow fever vaccination. The overall study: Fractions of limited cellularity were prepared by means of SMART-Seq v4 Ultra Low Input.

The germline gives CDR1 SGHRS, CDR2 YFSETQ. The CDR3 covers 18 residues. Trimming stripped 2 bases from V and 2 bases from J, with 20 bases between. The 5'RACE template-switching step produced TCR cDNA and added a universal primer site and UMIs. TCRdb recomputed calls from the 5' RACE reads with MiXCR, one row per CDR3 protein. The sample contains around 350,000 distinct CDR3 sequences, 6.2% of which appear only once. Whole-study results and caveats: Peaking faster, on day 5 versus 15, the secondary response was nonetheless weaker. At 95% to 97% for CD4 and almost 90% for CD8, most primary-vaccination clones showed up again after the booster.

This clonotype was counted many times. Its antigen is undetermined. The sequence was collected from a man aged 30 to 39 who received the YFV17D yellow fever vaccine. The chain combines TRBV5-1 with TRBJ2-1; possibly TRBD2 for D (6 bases). The material sequenced was PBMCs, taken 5 days after the yellow fever booster vaccination. This CDR3 is CASSFLSFGRRAYNEQFF. The CDR3 DNA reads as TGCGCCAGCAGCTTCCTGTCGTTCGGGAGAAGGGCCTACAATGAGCAGTTCTTC.